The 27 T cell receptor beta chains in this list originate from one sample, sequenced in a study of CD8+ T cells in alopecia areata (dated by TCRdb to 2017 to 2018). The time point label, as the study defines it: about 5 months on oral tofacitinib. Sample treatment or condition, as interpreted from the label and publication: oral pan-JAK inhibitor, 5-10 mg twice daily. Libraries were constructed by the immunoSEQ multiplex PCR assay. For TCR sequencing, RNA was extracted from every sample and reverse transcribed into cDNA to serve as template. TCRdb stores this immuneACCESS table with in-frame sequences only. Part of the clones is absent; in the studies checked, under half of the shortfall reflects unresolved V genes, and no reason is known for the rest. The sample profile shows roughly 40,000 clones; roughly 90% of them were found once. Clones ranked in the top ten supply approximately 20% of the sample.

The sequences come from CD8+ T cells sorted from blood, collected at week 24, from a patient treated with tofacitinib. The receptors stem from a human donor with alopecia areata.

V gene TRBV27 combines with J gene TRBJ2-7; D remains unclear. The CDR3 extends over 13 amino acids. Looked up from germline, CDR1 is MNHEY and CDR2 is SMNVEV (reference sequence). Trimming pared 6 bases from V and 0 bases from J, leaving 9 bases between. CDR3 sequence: CASSSGYSYEQYF. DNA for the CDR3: TGTGCCAGCAGCTCGGGCTACTCCTACGAGCAGTACTTC.

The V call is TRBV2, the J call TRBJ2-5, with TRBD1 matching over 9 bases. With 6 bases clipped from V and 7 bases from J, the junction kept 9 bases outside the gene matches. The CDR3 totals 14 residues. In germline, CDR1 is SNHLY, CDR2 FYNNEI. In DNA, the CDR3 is TGTGCCAGCAGGGGGCCGACAGGGGGGGGGACCCAGTACTTC. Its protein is CASRGPTGGGTQYF.

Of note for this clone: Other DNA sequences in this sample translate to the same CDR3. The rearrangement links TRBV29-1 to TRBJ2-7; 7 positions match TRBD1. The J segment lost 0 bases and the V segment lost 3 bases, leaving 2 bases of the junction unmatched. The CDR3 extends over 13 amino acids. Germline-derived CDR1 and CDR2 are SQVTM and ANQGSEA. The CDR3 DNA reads TGCAGCGTTGAGGACAGGAGCTCCTACGAGCAGTACTTC. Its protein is CSVEDRSSYEQYF.

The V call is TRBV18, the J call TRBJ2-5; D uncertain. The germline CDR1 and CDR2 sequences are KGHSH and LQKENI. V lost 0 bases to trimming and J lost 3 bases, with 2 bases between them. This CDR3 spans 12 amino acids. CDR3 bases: TGTGCCAGCTCACCACCGGAAGAGACCCAGTACTTC. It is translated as CASSPPEETQYF.

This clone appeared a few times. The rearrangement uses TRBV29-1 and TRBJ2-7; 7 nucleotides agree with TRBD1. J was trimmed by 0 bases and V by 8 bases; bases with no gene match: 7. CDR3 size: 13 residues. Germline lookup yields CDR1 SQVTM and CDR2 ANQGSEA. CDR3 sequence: CSFIRDSSYEQYF. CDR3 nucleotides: TGCAGCTTCATCCGGGACAGCTCCTACGAGCAGTACTTC.

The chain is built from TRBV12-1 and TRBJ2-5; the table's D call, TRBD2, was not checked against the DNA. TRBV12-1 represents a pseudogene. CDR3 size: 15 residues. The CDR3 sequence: CASSFKRGHGGGQYF. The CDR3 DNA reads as TGTGCCAGCAGCTTTAAGCGGGGCCACGGGGGGGGCCAGTACTTC.

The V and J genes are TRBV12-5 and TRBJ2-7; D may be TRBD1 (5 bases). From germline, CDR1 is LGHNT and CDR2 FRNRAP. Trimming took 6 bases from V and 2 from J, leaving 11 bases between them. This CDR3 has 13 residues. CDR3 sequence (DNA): TGTGCTAGTGGACAGGCACTACCCTACGAGCAGTACTTC. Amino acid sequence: CASGQALPYEQYF.

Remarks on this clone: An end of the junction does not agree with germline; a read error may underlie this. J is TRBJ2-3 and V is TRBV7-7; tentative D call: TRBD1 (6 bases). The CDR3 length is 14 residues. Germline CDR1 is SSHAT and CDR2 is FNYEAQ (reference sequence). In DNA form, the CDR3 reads TGTGCTAGCAGCTTAGCAGGGGGCACAGATACGCAGTATTTT. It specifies CASSLAGGTDTQYF.

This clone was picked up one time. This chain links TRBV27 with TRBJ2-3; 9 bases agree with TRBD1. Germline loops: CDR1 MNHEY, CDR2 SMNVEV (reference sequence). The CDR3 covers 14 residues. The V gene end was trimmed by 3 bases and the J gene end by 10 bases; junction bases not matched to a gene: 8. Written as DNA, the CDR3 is TGTGCCAGCAGTTTTGATTGGACAGGGGATTCGCAGTATTTT. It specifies CASSFDWTGDSQYF.

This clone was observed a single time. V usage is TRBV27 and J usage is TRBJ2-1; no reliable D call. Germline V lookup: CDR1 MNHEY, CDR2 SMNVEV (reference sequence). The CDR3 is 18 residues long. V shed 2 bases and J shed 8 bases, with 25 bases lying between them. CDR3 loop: CASSLILGNGVGWHEQFF. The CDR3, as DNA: TGTGCCAGCAGTTTAATTCTAGGCAATGGGGTAGGGTGGCATGAGCAGTTCTTC.

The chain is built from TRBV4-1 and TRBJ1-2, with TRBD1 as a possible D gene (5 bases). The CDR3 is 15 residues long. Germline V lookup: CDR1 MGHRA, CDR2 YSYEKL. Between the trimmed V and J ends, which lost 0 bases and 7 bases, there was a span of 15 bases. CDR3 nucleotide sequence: TGCGCCAGCAGCCAAGATGAATTGGGGCGTGGTGGCTACACCTTC. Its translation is CASSQDELGRGGYTF.

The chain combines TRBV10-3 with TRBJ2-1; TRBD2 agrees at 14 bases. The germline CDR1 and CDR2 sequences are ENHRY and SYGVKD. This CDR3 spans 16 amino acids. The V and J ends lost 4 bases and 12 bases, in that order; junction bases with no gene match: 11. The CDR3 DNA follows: TGTGCCATCAGTGGAGTCCCGGAGACTAGCGGGGGGGCGCAGTTCTTC. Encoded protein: CAISGVPETSGGAQFF.

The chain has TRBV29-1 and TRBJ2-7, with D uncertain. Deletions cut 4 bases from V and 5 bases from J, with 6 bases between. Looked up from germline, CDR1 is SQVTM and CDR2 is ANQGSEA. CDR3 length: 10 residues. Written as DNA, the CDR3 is TGCAGCGTTGTTTCGCACGAGCAGTACTTC. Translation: CSVVSHEQYF.

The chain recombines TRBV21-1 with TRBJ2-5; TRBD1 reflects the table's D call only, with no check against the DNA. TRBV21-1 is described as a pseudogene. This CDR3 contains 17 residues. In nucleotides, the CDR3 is TGTGCCAGCAGCAAATGGCCACTGACAGGGGGAACGGAGACCCAGTACTTC. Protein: CASSKWPLTGGTETQYF.

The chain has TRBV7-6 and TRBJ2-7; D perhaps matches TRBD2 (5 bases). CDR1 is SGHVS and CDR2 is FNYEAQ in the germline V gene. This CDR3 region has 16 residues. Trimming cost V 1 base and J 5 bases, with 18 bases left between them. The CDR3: CASSLEGGYSDDEQYF. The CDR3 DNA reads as TGTGCCAGCAGCTTAGAGGGCGGGTACAGCGACGACGAGCAGTACTTC.

The CDR3 protein is CRKGTLVLSYEQYF. The CDR3 nucleotides read TGCAGGAAGGGAACCTTGGTCCTTTCCTACGAGCAGTACTTC. This sequence joins TRBV29-1 and TRBJ2-7; D is undetermined. Germline CDR1 SQVTM, CDR2 ANQGSEA. This CDR3 contains 14 residues.

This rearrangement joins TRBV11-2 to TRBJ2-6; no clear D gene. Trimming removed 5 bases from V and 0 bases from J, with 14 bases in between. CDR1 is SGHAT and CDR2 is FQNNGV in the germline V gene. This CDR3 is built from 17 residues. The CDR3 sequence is CASSAHFAGSGANVLTF. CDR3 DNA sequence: TGTGCCAGCAGCGCCCACTTCGCCGGCTCTGGGGCCAACGTCCTGACTTTC.

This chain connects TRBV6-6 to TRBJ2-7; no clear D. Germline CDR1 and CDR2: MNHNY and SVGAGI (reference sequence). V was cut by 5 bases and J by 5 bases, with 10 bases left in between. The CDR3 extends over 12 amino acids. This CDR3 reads CASSLNVDEQYF. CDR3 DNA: TGTGCCAGCAGTCTCAACGTGGACGAGCAGTACTTC.

The chain's CDR3 is CASGLPNWDYHNEQFF. Here the CDR3 DNA reads TGTGCTAGTGGTTTGCCAAACTGGGACTATCACAATGAGCAGTTCTTC. The chain employs TRBV12-5 and TRBJ2-1, with TRBD2 identical over 7 bases. Germline values: CDR1 LGHNT, CDR2 FRNRAP. This CDR3 is 16 amino acids long. V lost 2 bases and J lost 5; bases outside the gene matches: 9.

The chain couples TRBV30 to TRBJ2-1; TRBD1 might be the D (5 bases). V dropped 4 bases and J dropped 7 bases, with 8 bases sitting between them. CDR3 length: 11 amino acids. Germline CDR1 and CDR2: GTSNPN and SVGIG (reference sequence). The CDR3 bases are TGTGCCTGGAACTCAGGGAATGAGCAGTTCTTC. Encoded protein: CAWNSGNEQFF.

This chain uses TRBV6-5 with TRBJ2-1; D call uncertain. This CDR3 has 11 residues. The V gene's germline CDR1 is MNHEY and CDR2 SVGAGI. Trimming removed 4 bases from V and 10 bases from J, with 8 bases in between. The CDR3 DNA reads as TGTGCCAGCAGTTCAGGCCTCGAGCAGTTCTTC. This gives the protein CASSSGLEQFF.

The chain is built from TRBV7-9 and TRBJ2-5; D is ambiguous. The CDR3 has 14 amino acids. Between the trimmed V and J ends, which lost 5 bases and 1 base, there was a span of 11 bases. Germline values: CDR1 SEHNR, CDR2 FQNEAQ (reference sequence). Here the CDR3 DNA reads TGTGCCAGCAGCCAGAGCAGGACCCAAGAGACCCAGTACTTC. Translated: CASSQSRTQETQYF.

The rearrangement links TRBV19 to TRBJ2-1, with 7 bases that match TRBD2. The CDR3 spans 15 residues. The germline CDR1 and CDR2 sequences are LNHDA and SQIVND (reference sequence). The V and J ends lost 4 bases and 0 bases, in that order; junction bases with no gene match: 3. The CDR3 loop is CASSRDYSSYNEQFF. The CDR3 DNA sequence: TGTGCCAGTAGTAGGGACTACTCCTCCTACAATGAGCAGTTCTTC.

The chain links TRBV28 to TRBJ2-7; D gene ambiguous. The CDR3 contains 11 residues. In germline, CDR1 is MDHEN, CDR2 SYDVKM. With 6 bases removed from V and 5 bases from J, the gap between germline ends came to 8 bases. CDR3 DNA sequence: TGTGCCAGCAGCCCCTCAGACGAGCAGTACTTC. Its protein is CASSPSDEQYF.

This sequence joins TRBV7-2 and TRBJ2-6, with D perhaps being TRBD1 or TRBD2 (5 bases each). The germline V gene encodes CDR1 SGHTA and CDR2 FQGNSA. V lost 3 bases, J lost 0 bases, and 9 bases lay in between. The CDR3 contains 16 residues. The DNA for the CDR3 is TGTGCCAGCAGCTTTGGGACGGTCTCTGGGGCCAACGTCCTGACTTTC. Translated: CASSFGTVSGANVLTF.

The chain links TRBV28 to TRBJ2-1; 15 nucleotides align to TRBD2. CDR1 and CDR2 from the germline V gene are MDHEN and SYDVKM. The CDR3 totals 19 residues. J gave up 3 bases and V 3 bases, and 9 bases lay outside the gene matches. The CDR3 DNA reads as TGTGCCAGCAGTTTTTATGGGACTAGCGGGGGGAAAAGCTACAATGAGCAGTTCTTC. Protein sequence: CASSFYGTSGGKSYNEQFF.

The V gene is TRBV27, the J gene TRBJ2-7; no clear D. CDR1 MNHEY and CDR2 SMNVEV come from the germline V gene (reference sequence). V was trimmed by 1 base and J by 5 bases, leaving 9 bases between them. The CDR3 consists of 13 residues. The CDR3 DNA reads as TGTGCCAGCAGTTTATTTGTCAGTAACGAGCAGTACTTC. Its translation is CASSLFVSNEQYF.